One and the same sample provided the 4 T cell receptor beta chains below, sequenced in a study of cytomegalovirus exposure and HLA in healthy donors. The study ran its PCR with 60 Vbeta and 13 Jbeta primers. Libraries were prepared by immunoSEQ multiplex PCR; TCRdb keeps only in-frame clonotypes and omits some of them. Among about 130,000 clones listed, roughly 68% were seen once. Sequences were obtained from PBMCs. The receptors stem from a woman aged 50 to 60 in good health and CMV-seropositive.

This rearrangement joins TRBV25-1 to TRBJ2-7, with TRBD1 as a possible D gene (5 bases). The CDR3 sequence is 15 residues long. Trimming removed 1 base from V and 4 bases from J, with 14 bases in between. Looked up from germline, CDR1 is MGHDK and CDR2 is SYGVNS. This CDR3 is CASSESLAGRYEQYF. For the CDR3, the DNA is TGTGCCAGCAGTGAATCTTTGGCAGGGCGGTACGAGCAGTACTTC.

V usage is TRBV11-3 and J usage is TRBJ2-7, with 12 bases that match TRBD2. The CDR3 has 14 residues. Germline V gene sequence: CDR1 SGHNT, CDR2 YENEEA. Trimming removed 4 bases from V and 4 bases from J; junction bases left unmatched: 2. The CDR3 DNA is TGTGCCAGCAGCTGGGGACTAGCGGGTTACGAGCAGTACTTC. This encodes CASSWGLAGYEQYF.

The chain recombines TRBV11-3 with TRBJ2-3; TRBD2 might be the D (6 bases). This CDR3 has 15 residues. Trimming took 5 bases from V and 6 from J, leaving 18 bases between them. Germline CDR1 reads SGHNT; CDR2 reads YENEEA. The CDR3 loop reads CASSPEGGGADTQYF. The CDR3 DNA follows: TGTGCCAGCAGCCCGGAGGGTGGTGGAGCCGATACGCAGTATTTT.

The chain is built from TRBV11-2 and TRBJ2-7, with 8 positions matching TRBD2. The ends lost 6 bases at V and 1 base at J; junction bases unmatched: 11. CDR1 and CDR2 (germline): SGHAT, FQNNGV. The CDR3 runs 16 residues. In DNA form, the CDR3 reads TGTGCCAGCAGGTCCCCCGGGACTAGGCGTTCCTACGAGCAGTACTTC. Its translation: CASRSPGTRRSYEQYF.